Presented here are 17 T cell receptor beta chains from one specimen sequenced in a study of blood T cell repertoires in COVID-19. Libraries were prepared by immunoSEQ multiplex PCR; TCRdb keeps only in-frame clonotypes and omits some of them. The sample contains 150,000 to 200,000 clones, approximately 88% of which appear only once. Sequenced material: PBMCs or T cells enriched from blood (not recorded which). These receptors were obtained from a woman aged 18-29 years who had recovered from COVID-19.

The CDR3 here is CASSEARGPYEQYF. The CDR3 nucleotides are TGTGCCAGCAGTGAAGCCAGGGGGCCCTACGAGCAGTACTTC. The chain recombines TRBV2 with TRBJ2-7; 8 bases agree with TRBD1. There are 14 residues in the CDR3. Germline V CDR1 and CDR2: SNHLY, FYNNEI. With V trimmed by 0 bases and J by 2 bases, 0 bases remained unmatched.

For the CDR3, the DNA is TGTGCCACCAGCAGGGACAGGTTTTCTAGCTACGAGCAGTACTTC. This gives the protein CATSRDRFSSYEQYF. The rearrangement joins TRBV15 to TRBJ2-7; 7 positions agree with TRBD1. Trimming at V came to 3 bases and at J to 3 bases, leaving 8 bases not matched to a gene. The germline gives CDR1 LNHNV, CDR2 YYDKDF (reference sequence). The CDR3 runs to 15 residues.

The CDR3 sequence is CASSLPQGDAFF. DNA for the CDR3: TGCGCCAGCAGCCTCCCTCAGGGTGATGCTTTCTTT. This chain joins TRBV4-1 and TRBJ1-1, with D possibly TRBD1 on 5 matching bases. The V gene lost 4 bases and the J gene lost 11 bases, with 14 bases spanning the gap. Germline V CDR1 and CDR2: MGHRA, YSYEKL. This CDR3 region has 12 residues.

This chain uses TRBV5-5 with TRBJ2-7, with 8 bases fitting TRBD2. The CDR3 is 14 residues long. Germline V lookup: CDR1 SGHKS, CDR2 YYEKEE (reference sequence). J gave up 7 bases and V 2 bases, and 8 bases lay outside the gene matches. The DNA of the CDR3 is TGTGCCAGCAGCTTTGGACTAGCTGTAGGGGAGCAGTACTTC. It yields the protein CASSFGLAVGEQYF. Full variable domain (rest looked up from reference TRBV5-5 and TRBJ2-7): DAGVTQSPTHLIKTRGQQVTLRCSPISGHKSVSWYQQVLGQGPQFIFQYYEKEERGRGNFPDRFSARQFPNYSSELNVNALLLGDSALYLCASSFGLAVGEQYFGPGTRLTVT.

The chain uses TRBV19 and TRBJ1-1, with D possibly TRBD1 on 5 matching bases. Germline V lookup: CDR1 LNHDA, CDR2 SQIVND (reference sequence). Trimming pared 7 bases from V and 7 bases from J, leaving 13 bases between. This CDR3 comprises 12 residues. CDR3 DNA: TGTGCCAGTACCATGGGGGGAAATGAAGCTTTCTTT. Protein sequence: CASTMGGNEAFF.

The DNA of the CDR3 is TGTGCCAGCACTCGCTCCGGGACAGGGGAGTATCAGAGCACTGAAGCTTTCTTT. This gives the protein CASTRSGTGEYQSTEAFF. V is TRBV2 and J is TRBJ1-1; 10 positions match TRBD1. The CDR3 is 18 amino acids. The germline gives CDR1 SNHLY, CDR2 FYNNEI. V lost 7 bases and J lost 4; bases outside the gene matches: 18.

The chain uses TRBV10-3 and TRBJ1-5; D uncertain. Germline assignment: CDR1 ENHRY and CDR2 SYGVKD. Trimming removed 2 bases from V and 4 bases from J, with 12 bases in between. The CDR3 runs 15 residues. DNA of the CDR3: TGTGCCATCAGTGAGGGAGGAGAACTGAATCAGCCCCAGCATTTT. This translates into CAISEGGELNQPQHF.

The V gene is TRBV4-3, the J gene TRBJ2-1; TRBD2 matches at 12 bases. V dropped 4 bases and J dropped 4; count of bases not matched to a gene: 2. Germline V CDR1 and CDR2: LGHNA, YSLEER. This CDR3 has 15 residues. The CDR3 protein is CASSPLAGGYNEQFF. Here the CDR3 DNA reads TGCGCCAGCAGCCCACTAGCGGGGGGTTACAATGAGCAGTTCTTC.

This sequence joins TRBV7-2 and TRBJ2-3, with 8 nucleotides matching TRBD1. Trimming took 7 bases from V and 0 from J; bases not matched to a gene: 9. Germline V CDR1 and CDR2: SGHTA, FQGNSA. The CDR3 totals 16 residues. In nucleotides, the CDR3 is TGTGCCAGCATCCCGGACAGGGCGGCTAGCACAGATACGCAGTATTTT. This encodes CASIPDRAASTDTQYF.

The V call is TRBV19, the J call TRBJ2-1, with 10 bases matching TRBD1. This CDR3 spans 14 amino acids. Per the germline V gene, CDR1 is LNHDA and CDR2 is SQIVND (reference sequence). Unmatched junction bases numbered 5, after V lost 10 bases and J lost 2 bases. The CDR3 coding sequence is TGTGCCACCCGGACAGGGGGTGCCTACAATGAGCAGTTCTTC. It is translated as CATRTGGAYNEQFF. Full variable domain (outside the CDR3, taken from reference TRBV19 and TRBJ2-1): DGGITQSPKYLFRKEGQNVTLSCEQNLNHDAMYWYRQDPGQGLRLIYYSQIVNDFQKGDIAEGYSVSREKKESFPLTVTSAQKNPTAFYLCATRTGGAYNEQFFGPGTRLTVL.

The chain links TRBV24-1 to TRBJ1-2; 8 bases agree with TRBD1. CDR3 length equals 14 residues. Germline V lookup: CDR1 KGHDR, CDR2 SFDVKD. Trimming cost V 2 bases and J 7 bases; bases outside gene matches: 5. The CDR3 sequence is CATSDWSGGSGYTF. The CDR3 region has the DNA TGTGCCACCAGTGATTGGTCAGGGGGCAGTGGCTACACCTTC.

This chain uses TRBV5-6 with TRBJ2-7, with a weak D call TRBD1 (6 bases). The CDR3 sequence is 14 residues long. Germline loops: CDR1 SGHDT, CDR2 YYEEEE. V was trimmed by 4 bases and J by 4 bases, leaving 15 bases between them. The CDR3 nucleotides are TGTGCCAGCAGCCGCTGGACAGACTTATACGAGCAGTACTTC. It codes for CASSRWTDLYEQYF. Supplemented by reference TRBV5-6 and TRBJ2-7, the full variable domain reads DAGVTQSPTHLIKTRGQQVTLRCSPKSGHDTVSWYQQALGQGPQFIFQYYEEEERQRGNFPDRFSGHQFPNYSSELNVNALLLGDSALYLCASSRWTDLYEQYFGPGTRLTVT.

The CDR3 is CASRAQQVNTGELFF. In nucleotides, the CDR3 is TGTGCCAGCAGAGCTCAACAGGTGAACACCGGGGAGCTGTTTTTT. The chain recombines TRBV27 with TRBJ2-2; maybe TRBD1 (5 bases). V dropped 6 bases and J dropped 1 base, with 12 bases sitting between them. CDR3 length equals 15 residues. Germline V gene sequence: CDR1 MNHEY, CDR2 SMNVEV (reference sequence).

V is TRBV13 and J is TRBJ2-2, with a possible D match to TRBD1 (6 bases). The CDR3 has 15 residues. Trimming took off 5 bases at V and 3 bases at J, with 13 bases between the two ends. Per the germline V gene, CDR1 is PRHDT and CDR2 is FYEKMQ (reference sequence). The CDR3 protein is CASSPGARDTGELFF. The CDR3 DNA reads TGTGCCAGCAGCCCAGGGGCCAGGGACACCGGGGAGCTGTTTTTT.

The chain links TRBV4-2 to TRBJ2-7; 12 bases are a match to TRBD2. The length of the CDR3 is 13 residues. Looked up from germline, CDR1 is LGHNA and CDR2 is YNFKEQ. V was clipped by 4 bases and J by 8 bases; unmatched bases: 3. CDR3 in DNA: TGTGCCAGCAGCCGACTAGCGGGAGATAAGCAGTACTTC. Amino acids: CASSRLAGDKQYF.

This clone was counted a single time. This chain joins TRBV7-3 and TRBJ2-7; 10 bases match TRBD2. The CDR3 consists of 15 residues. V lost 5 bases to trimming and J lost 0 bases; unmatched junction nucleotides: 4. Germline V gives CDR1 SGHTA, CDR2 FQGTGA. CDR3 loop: CASSRSSGSSYEQYF. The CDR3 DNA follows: TGTGCCAGCAGCCGTTCTAGCGGGAGCTCCTACGAGCAGTACTTC. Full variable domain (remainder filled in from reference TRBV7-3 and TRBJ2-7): GAGVSQTPSNKVTEKGKYVELRCDPISGHTALYWYRQSLGQGPEFLIYFQGTGAADDSGLPNDRFFAVRPEGSVSTLKIQRTERGDSAVYLCASSRSSGSSYEQYFGPGTRLTVT.

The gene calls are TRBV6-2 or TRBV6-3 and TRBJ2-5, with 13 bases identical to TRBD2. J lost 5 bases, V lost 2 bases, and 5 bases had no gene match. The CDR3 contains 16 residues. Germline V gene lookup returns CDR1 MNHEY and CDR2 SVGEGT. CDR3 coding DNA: TGTGCCAGCAGTTACGCGACTAGCGGGGGGCGCGAGACCCAGTACTTC. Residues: CASSYATSGGRETQYF.